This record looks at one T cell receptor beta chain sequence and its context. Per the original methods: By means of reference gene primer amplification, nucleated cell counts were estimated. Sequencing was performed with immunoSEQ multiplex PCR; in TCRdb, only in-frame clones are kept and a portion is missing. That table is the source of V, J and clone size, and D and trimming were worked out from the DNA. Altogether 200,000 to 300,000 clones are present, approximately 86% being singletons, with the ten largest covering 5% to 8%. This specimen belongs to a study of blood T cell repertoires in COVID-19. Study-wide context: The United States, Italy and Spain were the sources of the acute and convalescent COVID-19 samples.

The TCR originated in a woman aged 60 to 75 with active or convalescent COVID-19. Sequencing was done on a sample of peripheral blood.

The CDR3 DNA sequence: TGTGCCAGCAGCAAAAAAGGGGGCAACTCCTACGAGCAGTACGTC. Translating gives CASSKKGGNSYEQYV. This chain joins TRBV21-1 and TRBJ2-7; the table's D call TRBD1 went unverified against the DNA. TRBV21-1 is annotated as a pseudogene. The CDR3 contains 15 residues.